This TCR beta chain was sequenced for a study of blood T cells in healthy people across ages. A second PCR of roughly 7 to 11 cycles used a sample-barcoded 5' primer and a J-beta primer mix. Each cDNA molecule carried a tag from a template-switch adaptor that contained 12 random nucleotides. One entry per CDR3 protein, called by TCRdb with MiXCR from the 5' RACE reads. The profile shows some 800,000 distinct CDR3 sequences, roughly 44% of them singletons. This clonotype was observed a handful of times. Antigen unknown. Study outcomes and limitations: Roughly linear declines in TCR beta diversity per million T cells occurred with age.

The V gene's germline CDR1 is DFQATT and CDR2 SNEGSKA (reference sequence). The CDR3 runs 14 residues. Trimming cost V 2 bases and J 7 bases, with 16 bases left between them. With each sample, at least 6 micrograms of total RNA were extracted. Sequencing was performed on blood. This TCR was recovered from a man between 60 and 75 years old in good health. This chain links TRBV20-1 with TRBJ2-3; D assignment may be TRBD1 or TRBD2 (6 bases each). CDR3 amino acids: CSARPLSGGNTQYF. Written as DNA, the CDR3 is TGCAGTGCTAGACCCCTGTCCGGGGGCAATACGCAGTATTTT.